One and the same sample provided the 26 T cell receptor beta chains below, sequenced in a study of response to subunit inactivated influenza vaccine. TCRdb re-called the RT-PCR reads through MiXCR, storing one row per CDR3 protein. The table lists about 570,000 distinct CDR3 sequences, over 9% of them singletons. The data also belong to a second study, concerning T cells expressing NK-cell markers. As reported in that work: Researchers built TCR beta cDNA using 5'RACE template switching with UMIs.

The material sequenced was PBMCs from blood, taken on the day of vaccination. All receptors derive from a man aged 50 to 59 who received an inactivated influenza vaccine.

V and J are TRBV24-1 and TRBJ2-7, with 13 bases matching TRBD2. V trimming: 0 bases; J trimming: 2 bases; junction bases outside the gene matches: 6. The germline gives CDR1 KGHDR, CDR2 SFDVKD. This CDR3 region has 18 residues. CDR3 loop: CATSDLRTSGRGAYEQYF. CDR3 in DNA: TGTGCCACCAGTGATTTGAGGACTAGCGGGAGAGGAGCCTACGAGCAGTACTTC.

The chain uses TRBV5-6 and TRBJ2-3; D perhaps matches TRBD2 (6 bases). The CDR3 extends over 16 amino acids. Per the germline V gene, CDR1 is SGHDT and CDR2 is YYEEEE. V was pared by 5 bases and J by 3 bases, with 19 bases between. DNA for the CDR3: TGTGCCAGCAGTTCTGCCAGCGGGTGGGGGACAGATACGCAGTATTTT. Protein sequence: CASSSASGWGTDTQYF. Complete variable domain (other parts from reference TRBV5-6 and TRBJ2-3): DAGVTQSPTHLIKTRGQQVTLRCSPKSGHDTVSWYQQALGQGPQFIFQYYEEEERQRGNFPDRFSGHQFPNYSSELNVNALLLGDSALYLCASSSASGWGTDTQYFGPGTRLTVL.

This chain links TRBV20-1 with TRBJ1-1, with D uncertain. CDR3 size: 15 residues. CDR1 is DFQATT and CDR2 is SNEGSKA in the germline V gene (reference sequence). V was pared by 5 bases and J by 2 bases, with 18 bases between. Here the CDR3 DNA reads TGCAGTGCTTATCGGCACGGTTTCGCCAACACTGAAGCTTTCTTT. Protein: CSAYRHGFANTEAFF.

This clonotype turned up a few times. In DNA form, the CDR3 reads TGTGCCAGCAGTTACTCCCCCTTACCTGGCGGGAGCTCAGATACGCAGTATTTT. The encoded protein is CASSYSPLPGGSSDTQYF. The V call is TRBV6-2 or TRBV6-3, the J call TRBJ2-3; 7 positions match TRBD2. V was pared by 0 bases and J by 4 bases, with 13 bases of the junction left unmatched. This CDR3 spans 18 amino acids. The germline V gene encodes CDR1 MNHEY and CDR2 SVGEGT.

There are a few counts of this clonotype. V gene TRBV20-1 combines with J gene TRBJ2-3; 14 bases line up with TRBD2. The CDR3 covers 18 residues. The germline gives CDR1 DFQATT, CDR2 SNEGSKA (reference sequence). The J segment lost 2 bases and the V segment lost 3 bases, leaving 10 bases of the junction unmatched. The CDR3 here is CSARNPGLAGVLTDTQYF. CDR3 nucleotides: TGCAGTGCTAGGAACCCGGGACTAGCGGGGGTCCTCACAGATACGCAGTATTTT.

This clonotype was counted many times. This chain uses TRBV20-1 with TRBJ2-7, with a tentative D call TRBD1 (6 bases). From germline, CDR1 is DFQATT and CDR2 SNEGSKA (reference sequence). The V end was cut by 3 bases, the J end by 2 bases, with 14 bases between. The CDR3 contains 14 residues. CDR3 amino acids: CSASRGFATYEQYF. DNA for the CDR3: TGCAGTGCTAGCAGGGGTTTTGCCACCTACGAGCAGTACTTC.

This clonotype was detected only a few times. The CDR3 is CASRDSGRGTDTQYF. The DNA of the CDR3 is TGTGCCAGCAGGGACAGCGGGAGAGGCACAGATACGCAGTATTTT. The V call is TRBV2, the J call TRBJ2-3; 8 nucleotides agree with TRBD2. This CDR3 comprises 15 residues. Germline V lookup: CDR1 SNHLY, CDR2 FYNNEI. V trimming: 6 bases; J trimming: 1 base; junction bases outside the gene matches: 6.

This clonotype has a handful of counts. This sequence joins TRBV27 and TRBJ2-4, with a weak D call TRBD2 (6 bases). The CDR3 is 16 amino acids. V lost 3 bases and J 5 bases, leaving 17 bases between the germline ends. The V gene's germline CDR1 is MNHEY and CDR2 SMNVEV (reference sequence). Here the CDR3 reads CASSFSGTPIENIQYF. Here the CDR3 DNA reads TGTGCCAGCAGTTTCTCCGGGACTCCGATAGAAAACATTCAGTACTTC.

A few counts support this clonotype. The gene calls are TRBV2 and TRBJ2-3; 9 bases agree with TRBD1. The ends lost 6 bases at V and 0 bases at J; junction bases unmatched: 13. Germline loops: CDR1 SNHLY, CDR2 FYNNEI. CDR3 length equals 18 residues. The CDR3 sequence is CASSRTGVGKSSTDTQYF. Here the CDR3 DNA reads TGTGCCAGCAGCCGGACAGGGGTTGGAAAATCTAGCACAGATACGCAGTATTTT.

J is TRBJ2-7 and V is TRBV5-6; D is uncertain. This CDR3 spans 14 amino acids. CDR1 is SGHDT and CDR2 is YYEEEE in the germline V gene. V dropped 2 bases and J dropped 0 bases, with 9 bases sitting between them. CDR3 residues: CASSLEDYSYEQYF. The CDR3 nucleotides are TGTGCCAGCAGCTTAGAAGATTACTCCTACGAGCAGTACTTC.

This clonotype was counted ten times or more. V is TRBV16 and J is TRBJ1-1; the match to TRBD1 covers 8 bases. Trimming took 2 bases from V and 4 from J; bases not matched to a gene: 3. The CDR3 has 14 residues. CDR1 KGHSY and CDR2 FQNENV come from the germline V gene. CDR3 amino acids: CASSQVTGGTEAFF. The CDR3 nucleotides read TGTGCCAGCAGCCAAGTTACAGGGGGCACTGAAGCTTTCTTT.

This clonotype was recorded a few times. The chain employs TRBV7-9 and TRBJ2-5; D not certain. CDR1 is SEHNR, CDR2 FQNEAQ, per germline (reference sequence). CDR3 length equals 18 residues. Trimming shortened V by 11 bases and J by 0 bases, and 28 bases separated the two germline ends. CDR3 sequence reads: CASVFKLRADSYQETQYF. The CDR3 DNA is TGTGCCTCTGTTTTCAAGCTTCGGGCAGATTCTTACCAAGAGACCCAGTACTTC.

CDR3 in DNA: TGTGCCAGCAACGCCTTTGGGGGAGTAGAGCAGCCCCAGCATTTT. Translating it yields CASNAFGGVEQPQHF. The chain couples TRBV12-3 or TRBV12-4 to TRBJ1-5; D is perhaps TRBD1 (5 bases). This CDR3 spans 15 amino acids. V was clipped by 7 bases and J by 7 bases, with 20 bases between them.

This chain connects TRBV7-9 to TRBJ1-1; D is uncertain. Trimming left V 6 bases short and J 5 bases short, with 16 bases between. Germline V lookup: CDR1 SEHNR, CDR2 FQNEAQ (reference sequence). This CDR3 spans 14 amino acids. This CDR3 is CASSPGPRGTEAFF. The DNA of the CDR3 is TGTGCCAGCAGTCCCGGGCCACGCGGGACTGAAGCTTTCTTT.

The chain is built from TRBV5-1 and TRBJ2-3, with TRBD2 matching over 11 bases. The J segment lost 4 bases and the V segment lost 2 bases, leaving 9 bases of the junction unmatched. This CDR3 has 17 amino acids. Germline V CDR1 and CDR2: SGHRS, YFSETQ. The CDR3 spells CASSFGSGRAGADTQYF. In nucleotides, the CDR3 is TGCGCCAGCAGCTTCGGTAGCGGGAGGGCCGGTGCAGATACGCAGTATTTT. Drawing the rest from reference TRBV5-1 and TRBJ2-3, the complete variable domain is KAGVTQTPRYLIKTRGQQVTLSCSPISGHRSVSWYQQTPGQGLQFLFEYFSETQRNKGNFPGRFSGRQFSNSRSEMNVSTLELGDSALYLCASSFGSGRAGADTQYFGPGTRLTVL.

V usage is TRBV6-2 or TRBV6-3 and J usage is TRBJ2-7, with D possibly being TRBD2 (6 bases). In germline, CDR1 is MNHEY, CDR2 SVGEGT. CDR3 length equals 12 residues. V was pared by 8 bases and J by 5 bases, with 13 bases between. CDR3 sequence (DNA): TGTGCCAGCGGGACGGAGGGACACGAGCAGTACTTC. Residues: CASGTEGHEQYF.

The rearrangement uses TRBV3-1 and TRBJ2-7, with D unresolved. The germline V gene has CDR1 LGHDT and CDR2 YNNKEL (reference sequence). The CDR3 has 15 amino acids. Trimming took 0 bases from V and 3 from J, leaving 12 bases between them. Here the CDR3 reads CASSQDLSGRYEQYF. CDR3 coding DNA: TGTGCCAGCAGCCAAGATTTAAGTGGTCGCTACGAGCAGTACTTC.

Details on this clonotype: A read error may be the cause here, since a much bigger clone is one base away. This chain connects TRBV28 to TRBJ2-1; 9 positions agree with TRBD2. Germline CDR1 and CDR2: MDHEN and SYDVKM. This CDR3 spans 16 amino acids. V lost 10 bases, J lost 2 bases, and 12 bases stayed unmatched. This CDR3 reads CANRIAGTSPYNEQFF. In DNA, the CDR3 is TGTGCCAACAGGATCGCCGGGACTAGCCCCTACAATGAGCAGTTCTTC.

This clonotype turned up a few times. The chain combines TRBV6-5 with TRBJ1-3; 7 bases are a match to TRBD1. The ends lost 0 bases at V and 3 bases at J; junction bases unmatched: 8. This CDR3 spans 17 amino acids. CDR1 is MNHEY, CDR2 SVGAGI, per germline. CDR3 residues: CASSYSTNRGNGNTIYF. CDR3 DNA: TGTGCCAGCAGTTACTCAACTAACAGGGGAAATGGAAACACCATATATTTT.

A few counts support this clonotype. The rearrangement joins TRBV20-1 to TRBJ2-1, with 12 nucleotides matching TRBD2. CDR3 size: 14 residues. Trimming cost V 2 bases and J 6 bases; bases outside gene matches: 2. Germline V gene lookup returns CDR1 DFQATT and CDR2 SNEGSKA (reference sequence). CDR3 sequence: CSARRTSGINEQFF. The CDR3 nucleotides are TGCAGTGCTAGAAGGACTAGCGGGATCAATGAGCAGTTCTTC.

This clonotype showed up just a few times. The J gene is TRBJ2-7, the V gene TRBV20-1; D could derive from TRBD1 or TRBD2 (6 bases each). V was pared by 3 bases and J by 3 bases, with 12 bases between. The CDR3 runs 13 residues. Germline V gives CDR1 DFQATT, CDR2 SNEGSKA (reference sequence). This CDR3 reads CSASSRGRYEQYF. The DNA of the CDR3 is TGCAGTGCTAGTTCACGGGGGCGCTACGAGCAGTACTTC.

The chain employs TRBV29-1 and TRBJ2-1; no reliable D call. The CDR3 length is 12 residues. The V gene's germline CDR1 is SQVTM and CDR2 ANQGSEA. The V gene lost 5 bases and the J gene lost 1 base, with 6 bases spanning the gap. CDR3 coding DNA: TGCAGCGTTAGCAGGTCCTACAATGAGCAGTTCTTC. Translation: CSVSRSYNEQFF.

Many counts were recorded for this clonotype. Here the CDR3 reads CASSQVFGGAPNEQFF. For the CDR3, the DNA is TGCGCCAGCAGCCAAGTATTCGGGGGGGCTCCAAATGAGCAGTTCTTC. This sequence joins TRBV4-1 and TRBJ2-1; 8 bases map to TRBD2. Germline V gives CDR1 MGHRA, CDR2 YSYEKL. V dropped 1 base and J dropped 7; count of bases not matched to a gene: 9. The CDR3 is made up of 16 amino acids.

J is TRBJ2-6 and V is TRBV3-1; no definite D call. CDR1 is LGHDT and CDR2 is YNNKEL in the germline V gene (reference sequence). Trimming removed 2 bases at V and 2 bases at J, with 16 bases between. The CDR3 has 18 amino acids. The CDR3 sequence is CASSQTSSVGTGANVLTF. The CDR3 nucleotides are TGTGCCAGCAGCCAAACCAGTTCGGTGGGGACTGGGGCCAACGTCCTGACTTTC.

The chain couples TRBV6-5 to TRBJ2-6, with D possibly TRBD1 on 6 matching bases. Germline V gene sequence: CDR1 MNHEY, CDR2 SVGAGI. This CDR3 is built from 18 residues. The V and J ends lost 1 base and 0 bases respectively, with 13 bases between them. The CDR3 reads CASSYYGTSRSGANVLTF. CDR3 coding DNA: TGTGCCAGCAGTTACTACGGGACATCCCGCTCTGGGGCCAACGTCCTGACTTTC.

This chain links TRBV7-9 with TRBJ2-1; the D gene is possibly TRBD1 (6 bases). The CDR3 is 17 amino acids. Trimming left V 5 bases short and J 6 bases short, with 23 bases between. The germline gives CDR1 SEHNR, CDR2 FQNEAQ (reference sequence). The CDR3 is CASSQNREQGHSNEQFF. The CDR3 nucleotides are TGTGCCAGCAGCCAGAACAGGGAGCAAGGTCATAGCAATGAGCAGTTCTTC.